Each of the 27 T cell receptor beta chains below was sequenced from the same sample in a study of ipilimumab plus nivolumab after autologous stem cell transplantation. Profiling relied on immunoSEQ multiplex PCR, and the TCRdb table lists in-frame clones only, not all of them. The repertoire holds around 45,000 clones, with approximately 90% as singletons. Sequenced here: PBMCs, sampled in a trial of ipilimumab plus nivolumab as post-transplant consolidation. The receptor set was obtained from a male donor with multiple myeloma.

This chain connects TRBV6-5 to TRBJ2-1, with unresolved D. Between the trimmed V and J ends, which lost 2 bases and 9 bases, there was a span of 14 bases. Germline CDR1 reads MNHEY; CDR2 reads SVGAGI. This CDR3 has 14 amino acids. The CDR3 DNA reads TGTGCCAGCAGTTACGGCCACACCTTGGGTGAGCAGTTCTTC. Its protein product is CASSYGHTLGEQFF.

The V call is TRBV4-3, the J call TRBJ2-1, with 11 bases lining up with TRBD1. Germline loops: CDR1 LGHNA, CDR2 YSLEER. This CDR3 spans 17 amino acids. With V trimmed by 0 bases and J by 1 base, 2 bases remained unmatched. CDR3 residues: CASSQEGTGGSYNEQFF. The CDR3 DNA reads TGCGCCAGCAGCCAAGAAGGGACAGGGGGTTCCTACAATGAGCAGTTCTTC.

The gene calls are TRBV7-3 and TRBJ2-1; 7 bases agree with TRBD1. CDR3 length: 14 residues. Germline trimming cut 3 bases from V and 8 bases from J; bases unmatched to any gene: 7. Germline V gene data show CDR1 as SGHTA and CDR2 as FQGTGA. CDR3 nucleotide sequence: TGTGCCAGCAGCTTGGACGCCCAGGGGGATGAGCAGTTCTTC. Translation: CASSLDAQGDEQFF. Full variable domain (rest looked up from reference TRBV7-3 and TRBJ2-1): GAGVSQTPSNKVTEKGKYVELRCDPISGHTALYWYRQSLGQGPEFLIYFQGTGAADDSGLPNDRFFAVRPEGSVSTLKIQRTERGDSAVYLCASSLDAQGDEQFFGPGTRLTVL.

V usage is TRBV19 and J usage is TRBJ1-2; D is unresolved. Germline V lookup: CDR1 LNHDA, CDR2 SQIVND (reference sequence). Trimming took 4 bases from V and 2 from J, leaving 20 bases between them. The CDR3 is made up of 17 amino acids. The CDR3 nucleotides are TGTGCCAGTAGTACGGCCCCCCTTAGCGCTTTGAACTATGGCTACACCTTC. This sequence encodes CASSTAPLSALNYGYTF.

This chain links TRBV9 with TRBJ1-5; tentatively, D is TRBD1 (5 bases). Trimming left V 0 bases short and J 0 bases short, with 7 bases between. The CDR3 is made up of 15 amino acids. The germline gives CDR1 SGDLS, CDR2 YYNGEE. For the CDR3, the DNA is TGTGCCAGCAGCGTAGGGGGGTATAGCAATCAGCCCCAGCATTTT. It translates to CASSVGGYSNQPQHF.

The V and J genes are TRBV9 and TRBJ2-7; tentatively, D is TRBD2 (7 bases). The V end was cut by 3 bases, the J end by 0 bases, with 13 bases between. CDR3 length: 15 amino acids. The germline CDR1 and CDR2 sequences are SGDLS and YYNGEE. The CDR3 nucleotides read TGTGCCAGCAGCGCCGGGGGGCTTAGCTCCTACGAGCAGTACTTC. Its protein is CASSAGGLSSYEQYF.

The V gene is TRBV6-6, the J gene TRBJ1-2; D gene uncertain. The CDR3 is 12 amino acids. V was pared by 5 bases and J by 5 bases, with 9 bases between. The germline CDR1 and CDR2 sequences are MNHNY and SVGAGI (reference sequence). The CDR3, as DNA: TGTGCCAGCAGTCAAAGGCAATATGGCTACACCTTC. Residues: CASSQRQYGYTF.

This clone was seen once. This sequence joins TRBV6-6 and TRBJ2-7, with 8 bases that match TRBD2. J was trimmed by 2 bases and V by 3 bases; bases with no gene match: 6. Germline CDR1 reads MNHNY; CDR2 reads SVGAGI (reference sequence). The CDR3 is 15 amino acids. In nucleotides, the CDR3 is TGTGCCAGCAGTTATAGCGGGGCGGGGCCCTACGAGCAGTACTTC. Protein sequence: CASSYSGAGPYEQYF.

The chain uses TRBV9 and TRBJ2-3; 9 bases are shared with TRBD2. CDR1 SGDLS and CDR2 YYNGEE come from the germline V gene. Germline trimming cut 4 bases from V and 2 bases from J; bases unmatched to any gene: 11. The CDR3 has 17 residues. CDR3 DNA: TGTGCCAGCAGCCCCATTCTAGCGGGGTTCTTCACAGATACGCAGTATTTT. Encoded protein: CASSPILAGFFTDTQYF.

The rearrangement joins TRBV6-5 to TRBJ1-4; no clear D gene. The CDR3 loop spans 13 amino acids. Trimming left V 8 bases short and J 3 bases short, with 10 bases between. The V gene's germline CDR1 is MNHEY and CDR2 SVGAGI. CDR3 nucleotide sequence: TGTGCCAGCTCAAAAGACGCTAATGAAAAACTGTTTTTT. Translation: CASSKDANEKLFF.

The chain has TRBV28 and TRBJ1-2; a possible D gene is TRBD1 (6 bases). V was trimmed by 2 bases and J by 4 bases, leaving 11 bases between them. CDR3 length: 14 amino acids. From germline, CDR1 is MDHEN and CDR2 SYDVKM. The CDR3 DNA follows: TGTGCCAGCAGTTTACCCCAGGGGACCTATGGCTACACCTTC. Its protein is CASSLPQGTYGYTF.

The chain has TRBV7-2 and TRBJ2-7, with 10 positions matching TRBD1. This CDR3 spans 13 amino acids. The germline CDR1 and CDR2 sequences are SGHTA and FQGNSA. V was pared by 1 base and J by 6 bases, with 0 bases of the junction left unmatched. The CDR3 protein is CASSLGTGGEQYF. Here the CDR3 DNA reads TGTGCCAGCAGCTTAGGGACAGGGGGCGAGCAGTACTTC. Looking up the rest from reference TRBV7-2 and TRBJ2-7 gives the full variable domain: GAGVSQSPSNKVTEKGKDVELRCDPISGHTALYWYRQSLGQGLEFLIYFQGNSAPDKSGLPSDRFSAERTGGSVSTLTIQRTQQEDSAVYLCASSLGTGGEQYFGPGTRLTVT.

V and J are TRBV19 and TRBJ2-3; D not resolved. V lost 4 bases, J lost 0 bases, and 11 bases lay in between. This CDR3 comprises 15 residues. Germline assignment: CDR1 LNHDA and CDR2 SQIVND (reference sequence). The CDR3, as DNA: TGTGCCAGTAGTAAACTGACCGATAGCACAGATACGCAGTATTTT. Translating it yields CASSKLTDSTDTQYF.

Here the CDR3 reads CASSVSGPLHF. In DNA, the CDR3 is TGTGCCAGCAGTGTTTCGGGGCCCCTCCACTTT. The chain employs TRBV2 and TRBJ1-6; D gene ambiguous. V lost 4 bases to trimming and J lost 13 bases, with 8 bases between them. CDR1 is SNHLY and CDR2 is FYNNEI in the germline V gene. This CDR3 spans 11 amino acids.

With regard to this clone: One junction end disagrees with the germline gene, perhaps due to a read error. V is TRBV5-1 and J is TRBJ2-3; D unclear. This CDR3 is built from 13 residues. Germline assignment: CDR1 SGHRS and CDR2 YFSETQ. The DNA for the CDR3 is TGCGCCGGCAGCTTAAGCGGCACAGATACGCAGTATTTT. Encoded protein: CAGSLSGTDTQYF.

The V call is TRBV7-2, the J call TRBJ2-3; 9 bases map to TRBD2. After removal of 0 bases from V and 0 bases from J, the junction contained 7 bases not matched to a gene. The CDR3 consists of 18 residues. Germline V lookup: CDR1 SGHTA, CDR2 FQGNSA. CDR3 DNA sequence: TGTGCCAGCAGCTTAGCCCCCCTAGCGGGGAGTAGCACAGATACGCAGTATTTT. As protein: CASSLAPLAGSSTDTQYF.

V and J are TRBV19 and TRBJ2-1; D may be TRBD2 (6 bases). The V end was cut by 10 bases, the J end by 6 bases, with 13 bases between. The germline CDR1 and CDR2 sequences are LNHDA and SQIVND (reference sequence). The CDR3 sequence is 12 residues long. CDR3 nucleotides: TGTGCCACCGGGACTGCTTTCAATGAGCAGTTCTTC. Its protein is CATGTAFNEQFF.

This sequence joins TRBV30 and TRBJ2-7, with 13 bases fitting TRBD2. The trim removed 8 bases at V and 4 bases at J, leaving 8 bases unmatched. CDR1 is GTSNPN, CDR2 SVGIG, per germline (reference sequence). This CDR3 is built from 14 residues. The CDR3 is CAHRTSGSSYEQYF. Written as DNA, the CDR3 is TGTGCCCACCGGACTAGCGGGAGTTCTTACGAGCAGTACTTC.

J is TRBJ2-1 and V is TRBV6-6; no clear D. Germline V gene sequence: CDR1 MNHNY, CDR2 SVGAGI (reference sequence). The CDR3 totals 14 residues. Trimming stripped 6 bases from V and 0 bases from J, with 9 bases between. CDR3 nucleotide sequence: TGTGCCAGCAGGGTAGGACCCTCCTACAATGAGCAGTTCTTC. Translation: CASRVGPSYNEQFF.

The V and J genes are TRBV30 and TRBJ2-2; D could derive from TRBD1 or TRBD2 (5 bases each). V was trimmed by 4 bases and J by 4 bases, leaving 10 bases between them. CDR3 size: 13 residues. Germline CDR1 GTSNPN, CDR2 SVGIG (reference sequence). In nucleotides, the CDR3 is TGTGCCTGGACCCGGGGCCCCACCGGGGAGCTGTTTTTT. It specifies CAWTRGPTGELFF.

This rearrangement joins TRBV7-9 to TRBJ2-2; D uncertain. Germline V gene lookup returns CDR1 SEHNR and CDR2 FQNEAQ (reference sequence). The length of the CDR3 is 14 residues. Trimming removed 1 base at V and 2 bases at J, with 5 bases between. The CDR3 DNA reads TGTGCCAGCAGCTTAGGGGGTAACACCGGGGAGCTGTTTTTT. This codes for CASSLGGNTGELFF.

In DNA, the CDR3 is TGTGCCAGCAGTCCGGGACGGTTGAACACTGAAGCTTTCTTT. The encoded protein is CASSPGRLNTEAFF. The chain has TRBV2 and TRBJ1-1, with D perhaps TRBD1 (5 bases). The germline V and J ends were trimmed by 5 bases and 0 bases, with 10 bases remaining between them. The CDR3 covers 14 residues. The germline V gene has CDR1 SNHLY and CDR2 FYNNEI.

This clone has just one count. The rearrangement joins TRBV6-5 to TRBJ1-3; the D is unclear. This CDR3 has 15 residues. V dropped 6 bases and J dropped 4 bases, with 16 bases sitting between them. Germline CDR1 reads MNHEY; CDR2 reads SVGAGI. The CDR3 here is CASSRITEGGNTIYF. The CDR3 region has the DNA TGTGCCAGCAGCCGAATAACAGAGGGAGGAAACACCATATATTTT.

This chain connects TRBV18 to TRBJ2-1; D ambiguous. The CDR3 length is 14 residues. Germline CDR1 reads KGHSH; CDR2 reads LQKENI. V lost 1 base to trimming and J lost 5 bases, with 9 bases between them. CDR3 loop: CASSPLYQDNEQFF. CDR3 bases: TGTGCCAGCTCACCACTTTACCAGGACAATGAGCAGTTCTTC.

As DNA, the CDR3 is TGTGCCTGGGCTCAGGGGAGGGAGACCCAGTACTTC. It specifies CAWAQGRETQYF. The chain combines TRBV30 with TRBJ2-5; D tentatively fits TRBD1 or TRBD2 (6 bases each). The length of the CDR3 is 12 residues. V lost 5 bases, J lost 5 bases, and 12 bases lay in between. Germline V gene data show CDR1 as GTSNPN and CDR2 as SVGIG (reference sequence).

The CDR3 coding sequence is TGTGCCAGCAGTTACACAGCGAACTACGAGCAGTACTTC. Translation gives CASSYTANYEQYF. The genes are TRBV6-5 and TRBJ2-7; D is unresolved. The germline V gene encodes CDR1 MNHEY and CDR2 SVGAGI. Between the trimmed V and J ends, which lost 2 bases and 3 bases, there was a span of 8 bases. The CDR3 length is 13 residues.

This rearrangement joins TRBV7-3 to TRBJ2-2; 7 bases map to TRBD2. Germline V CDR1 and CDR2: SGHTA, FQGTGA. V dropped 4 bases and J dropped 5; count of bases not matched to a gene: 13. This CDR3 region has 17 residues. CDR3 coding DNA: TGTGCCAGCAGCTCGACGGGTGGCGGGAGCTCTACCGGGGAGCTGTTTTTT. This translates into CASSSTGGGSSTGELFF.